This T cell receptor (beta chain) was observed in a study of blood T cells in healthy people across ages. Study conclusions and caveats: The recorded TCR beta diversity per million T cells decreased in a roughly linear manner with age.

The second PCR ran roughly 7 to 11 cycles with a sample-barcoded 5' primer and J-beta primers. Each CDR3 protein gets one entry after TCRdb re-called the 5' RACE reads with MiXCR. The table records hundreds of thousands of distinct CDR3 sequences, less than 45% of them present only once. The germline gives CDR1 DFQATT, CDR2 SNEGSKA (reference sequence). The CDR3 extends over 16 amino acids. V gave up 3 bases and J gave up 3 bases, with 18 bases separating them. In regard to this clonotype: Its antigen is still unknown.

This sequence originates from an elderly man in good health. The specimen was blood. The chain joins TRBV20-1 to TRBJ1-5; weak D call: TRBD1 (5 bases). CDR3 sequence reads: CSASPIPTGDNQPQHF. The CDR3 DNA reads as TGCAGTGCTAGCCCCATTCCCACAGGAGACAATCAGCCCCAGCATTTT.